The 19 T cell receptor beta chains given below trace back to one sample, sequenced in a study of blood T cell repertoires in COVID-19. Assay: immunoSEQ multiplex PCR; the TCRdb copy retains only in-frame clones and omits some. The sample has some 200,000 clones, 80% to 85% seen once; the top ten hold about a sixth. What was sequenced was peripheral blood. Receptors were obtained from a woman over 75 with active or convalescent COVID-19.

The chain recombines TRBV5-5 with TRBJ2-1, with 7 positions matching TRBD2. V dropped 6 bases and J dropped 7; count of bases not matched to a gene: 13. Germline-derived CDR1 and CDR2 are SGHKS and YYEKEE (reference sequence). The CDR3 contains 15 residues. CDR3 DNA: TGTGCCAGCACCTATTTGGGGGAGGGTGGAAATGAGCAGTTCTTC. Translating it yields CASTYLGEGGNEQFF.

This chain joins TRBV24-1 and TRBJ2-1, with D possibly being TRBD2 (6 bases). V lost 10 bases and J lost 1, with 10 bases in between. From germline, CDR1 is KGHDR and CDR2 SFDVKD. The CDR3 totals 13 residues. The CDR3 spells CATQGGSYNEQFF. The CDR3 bases are TGTGCCACGCAAGGAGGGTCCTACAATGAGCAGTTCTTC.

Concerning this clone itself: Compared with germline, one end of the junction differs, possibly owing to a read error. The chain joins TRBV3-1 (or the pseudogene TRBV3-2) to TRBJ2-3, with TRBD2 matching over 7 bases. This CDR3 has 19 amino acids. The germline V gene has CDR1 LGHDT and CDR2 YNNKEL (reference sequence). The CDR3 is CASSEEIAGRSRNTDTQYF. CDR3 DNA sequence: TGTGCCAGCAGCGAAGAGATAGCGGGCAGATCGCGAAACACAGATACGCAGTATTTT.

This chain joins TRBV4-3 and TRBJ2-3, with TRBD1 as a possible D gene (5 bases). The germline V and J ends were trimmed by 0 bases and 5 bases, with 6 bases remaining between them. CDR1 LGHNA and CDR2 YSLEER come from the germline V gene. CDR3 length equals 13 residues. The CDR3 reads CASSQDQGDTQYF. CDR3 coding DNA: TGCGCCAGCAGCCAAGATCAGGGAGATACGCAGTATTTT.

The chain has TRBV6-2 or TRBV6-3 and TRBJ2-1; TRBD2 agrees at 7 bases. Trimming at V came to 4 bases and at J to 8 bases, leaving 8 bases not matched to a gene. Germline V CDR1 and CDR2: MNHEY, SVGEGT. This CDR3 is 14 amino acids long. CDR3 sequence reads: CASSSRDYRDEQFF. For the CDR3, the DNA is TGTGCCAGCAGTTCCAGGGACTATCGGGATGAGCAGTTCTTC.

V gene TRBV6-4 combines with J gene TRBJ2-1, with 8 bases matching TRBD1. After removal of 3 bases from V and 7 bases from J, the junction contained 5 bases not matched to a gene. This CDR3 has 14 residues. Germline CDR1 and CDR2: MRHNA and SNTAGT. The CDR3 nucleotides read TGTGCCAGCAGTGAGTATGACAGGGGAAATGAGCAGTTCTTC. Protein product: CASSEYDRGNEQFF.

The rearrangement joins TRBV19 to TRBJ2-7; 7 bases line up with TRBD1. With V trimmed by 5 bases and J by 8 bases, 12 bases remained unmatched. This CDR3 comprises 14 residues. Germline V lookup: CDR1 LNHDA, CDR2 SQIVND (reference sequence). The CDR3 coding sequence is TGTGCCAGTAGTGTCCGGGACAGTACTACGAAGCAGTACTTC. Translated: CASSVRDSTTKQYF.

This chain joins TRBV13 and TRBJ2-3, with 12 bases aligning to TRBD2. This CDR3 spans 16 amino acids. V was clipped by 2 bases and J by 4 bases; unmatched bases: 4. From germline, CDR1 is PRHDT and CDR2 FYEKMQ (reference sequence). CDR3 sequence reads: CASSLKLAGGSDTQYF. The CDR3 DNA sequence: TGTGCCAGCAGCTTAAAACTAGCGGGAGGCTCAGATACGCAGTATTTT.

This rearrangement joins TRBV29-1 to TRBJ2-5, with 11 bases matching TRBD2. Germline assignment: CDR1 SQVTM and CDR2 ANQGSEA. With V trimmed by 2 bases and J by 1 base, 3 bases remained unmatched. The CDR3 is 15 residues long. Here the CDR3 DNA reads TGCAGCGTTGAATATAGCGGGGGGGTCCAAGAGACCCAGTACTTC. This translates into CSVEYSGGVQETQYF.

CDR3 residues: CASSPNRGSSEKLFF. Here the CDR3 DNA reads TGCGCCAGCAGCCCCAACAGGGGGTCGAGTGAAAAACTGTTTTTT. The chain is built from TRBV4-3 and TRBJ1-4, with 8 bases fitting TRBD1. Germline V gives CDR1 LGHNA, CDR2 YSLEER. CDR3 length: 15 residues. V shed 4 bases and J 7 bases; nucleotides not matched to a gene: 8.

The chain combines TRBV10-3 with TRBJ1-2; the match to TRBD1 covers 9 bases. The ends lost 6 bases at V and 8 bases at J; junction bases unmatched: 4. The CDR3 length is 12 residues. CDR1 ENHRY and CDR2 SYGVKD come from the germline V gene. The CDR3 spells CAIRGTGQGYTF. CDR3 sequence (DNA): TGTGCCATCAGGGGGACAGGGCAAGGCTACACCTTC.

The chain joins TRBV29-1 to TRBJ2-3; 8 bases are a match to TRBD2. V lost 0 bases to trimming and J lost 0 bases; unmatched junction nucleotides: 2. The CDR3 runs to 15 residues. Germline V gives CDR1 SQVTM, CDR2 ANQGSEA. The CDR3 region has the DNA TGCAGCGTTGAAGATAGCGGGACCAGCACAGATACGCAGTATTTT. This sequence encodes CSVEDSGTSTDTQYF.

This chain joins TRBV18 and TRBJ2-3; a possible D gene is TRBD2 (5 bases). Germline CDR1 KGHSH, CDR2 LQKENI. The CDR3 covers 13 residues. V lost 6 bases and J lost 2, with 9 bases in between. In DNA form, the CDR3 reads TGTGCCAGCTCGACGACTATCACAGATACGCAGTATTTT. This translates into CASSTTITDTQYF.

This clone has only one observation. This chain joins TRBV20-1 and TRBJ2-7, with TRBD1 matching 7 bases. Unmatched junction bases numbered 10, after V lost 3 bases and J lost 2 bases. This CDR3 is 15 amino acids long. Per the germline V gene, CDR1 is DFQATT and CDR2 is SNEGSKA (reference sequence). The CDR3 protein is CSASTDREGPYEQYF. Here the CDR3 DNA reads TGCAGTGCTAGTACCGACAGGGAAGGGCCCTACGAGCAGTACTTC.

A remark on this clone: The sample contains more than one DNA sequence encoding this CDR3. The chain uses TRBV2 and TRBJ2-5, with D tentatively TRBD2 (6 bases). Germline V gene sequence: CDR1 SNHLY, CDR2 FYNNEI. The CDR3 loop spans 14 amino acids. Deletions cut 3 bases from V and 2 bases from J, with 10 bases between. In DNA, the CDR3 is TGTGCCAGCAGTGATTCCGGGGGACAAGAGACCCAGTACTTC. Protein sequence: CASSDSGGQETQYF.

The rearrangement joins TRBV3-1 (or the pseudogene TRBV3-2) to TRBJ2-7; 10 bases match TRBD1. V was clipped by 4 bases and J by 6 bases; unmatched bases: 3. The CDR3 runs 13 residues. Germline assignment: CDR1 LGHDT and CDR2 YNNKEL (reference sequence). The CDR3 protein is CASSPRDRGEQYF. The CDR3 nucleotides read TGTGCCAGCAGCCCCCGGGACAGGGGCGAGCAGTACTTC.

This chain connects TRBV15 to TRBJ2-3, with 7 nucleotides matching TRBD1. The CDR3 spans 16 residues. Germline V gives CDR1 LNHNV, CDR2 YYDKDF (reference sequence). The V gene end was trimmed by 3 bases and the J gene end by 2 bases; junction bases not matched to a gene: 8. This chain's CDR3 is CATSSPRQGFTDTQYF. The CDR3 coding sequence is TGTGCCACCAGCAGTCCACGACAGGGTTTCACAGATACGCAGTATTTT.

The chain recombines TRBV19 with TRBJ2-7, with a weak D call TRBD1 (6 bases). Trimming removed 8 bases at V and 0 bases at J, with 11 bases between. Germline CDR1 LNHDA, CDR2 SQIVND (reference sequence). The CDR3 runs 13 residues. Here the CDR3 reads CASGQSPSYEQYF. CDR3 nucleotides: TGTGCCAGTGGACAGTCCCCCTCCTACGAGCAGTACTTC. Full variable domain (remainder filled in from reference TRBV19 and TRBJ2-7): DGGITQSPKYLFRKEGQNVTLSCEQNLNHDAMYWYRQDPGQGLRLIYYSQIVNDFQKGDIAEGYSVSREKKESFPLTVTSAQKNPTAFYLCASGQSPSYEQYFGPGTRLTVT.

The chain has TRBV11-1 and TRBJ2-1; D possibly corresponds to TRBD1 (6 bases). The CDR3 contains 15 residues. Germline CDR1 SGHAT, CDR2 FQDESV (reference sequence). V lost 5 bases, J lost 10 bases, and 21 bases lay in between. CDR3: CASSHLQGTIVEQFF. The DNA of the CDR3 is TGTGCCAGCAGCCACCTACAGGGTACAATTGTCGAGCAGTTCTTC. Full variable domain (outside the CDR3, taken from reference TRBV11-1 and TRBJ2-1): EAEVAQSPRYKITEKSQAVAFWCDPISGHATLYWYRQILGQGPELLVQFQDESVVDDSQLPKDRFSAERLKGVDSTLKIQPAELGDSAMYLCASSHLQGTIVEQFFGPGTRLTVL.